Presented here are 16 T cell receptor beta chains from one specimen sequenced in a study of blood T cell repertoires in COVID-19. Assay used: immunoSEQ multiplex PCR; TCRdb lists only in-frame clones, some missing. The sample carries under 300,000 clones, approximately 90% recorded once. Sequencing used peripheral blood. The receptors come from a young woman with active or convalescent COVID-19.

The rearrangement joins TRBV6-5 to TRBJ1-2; TRBD1 matches at 9 bases. This CDR3 comprises 15 residues. V lost 4 bases and J lost 3; bases outside the gene matches: 6. Germline V gives CDR1 MNHEY, CDR2 SVGAGI. The CDR3 loop is CASSLYRGQYYGYTF. CDR3 nucleotides: TGTGCCAGCAGTTTATACAGGGGGCAGTACTATGGCTACACCTTC.

V usage is TRBV10-2 and J usage is TRBJ1-1; TRBD1 matches at 8 bases. The CDR3 extends over 16 amino acids. CDR1 and CDR2 (germline): WSHSY, SAAADI. V lost 4 bases and J lost 0; bases outside the gene matches: 7. The CDR3 DNA reads TGCGCCAGCAGTGGGCAGGGGGCGGTCATGAACACTGAAGCTTTCTTT. Translation gives CASSGQGAVMNTEAFF.

V gene TRBV6-2 or TRBV6-3 combines with J gene TRBJ2-1, with 12 bases fitting TRBD2. J lost 3 bases, V lost 2 bases, and 11 bases had no gene match. The CDR3 has 19 residues. Germline values: CDR1 MNHEY, CDR2 SVGEGT. The CDR3 DNA reads TGTGCCAGCAGTTACCCGACTAGCGGGGGTGATATAGGCTACAATGAGCAGTTCTTC. It is translated as CASSYPTSGGDIGYNEQFF.

The chain is built from TRBV5-1 and TRBJ2-7; no clear D. This CDR3 comprises 13 residues. CDR1 is SGHRS and CDR2 is YFSETQ in the germline V gene. With 1 base removed from V and 2 bases from J, the gap between germline ends came to 7 bases. CDR3 DNA: TGCGCCAGCAGCTTGATGCTAGCCTACGAGCAGTACTTC. Its translation: CASSLMLAYEQYF.

This clone was found a few times. Other nucleotide sequences in the sample specify the same CDR3. The chain couples TRBV7-9 to TRBJ2-1; 9 nucleotides align to TRBD2. Unmatched junction bases numbered 4, after V lost 3 bases and J lost 1 base. This CDR3 spans 16 amino acids. Germline lookup yields CDR1 SEHNR and CDR2 FQNEAQ (reference sequence). In nucleotides, the CDR3 is TGTGCCAGCAGCTTGAGCCTAGCGGGATCCTACAATGAGCAGTTCTTC. Translation: CASSLSLAGSYNEQFF.

The chain recombines TRBV9 with TRBJ1-1, with TRBD1 as a possible D gene (5 bases). Trimming took 0 bases from V and 1 from J, leaving 13 bases between them. The CDR3 totals 16 residues. Looked up from germline, CDR1 is SGDLS and CDR2 is YYNGEE. The CDR3 loop is CASSVASGNRNTEAFF. Written as DNA, the CDR3 is TGTGCCAGCAGCGTAGCGTCAGGGAACCGGAACACTGAAGCTTTCTTT.

The CDR3 protein is CASSFAVTNTGELFF. The CDR3 nucleotides are TGTGCCAGCAGCTTCGCAGTTACAAACACCGGGGAGCTGTTTTTT. This rearrangement joins TRBV7-6 to TRBJ2-2; D call uncertain. V lost 3 bases to trimming and J lost 2 bases, with 10 bases between them. Germline V CDR1 and CDR2: SGHVS, FNYEAQ. This CDR3 has 15 residues.

This chain uses TRBV5-1 with TRBJ2-3, with 12 bases fitting TRBD2. Unmatched junction bases numbered 3, after V lost 1 base and J lost 0 bases. The CDR3 contains 17 residues. From germline, CDR1 is SGHRS and CDR2 YFSETQ. CDR3 in DNA: TGCGCCAGCAGCTTGACTAGCGGGGGGCGAAGCACAGATACGCAGTATTTT. Translating it yields CASSLTSGGRSTDTQYF.

The chain couples TRBV4-3 to TRBJ2-5; maybe TRBD1 (5 bases). Germline CDR1 LGHNA, CDR2 YSLEER. This CDR3 comprises 13 residues. V lost 3 bases and J 5 bases, leaving 10 bases between the germline ends. CDR3 loop: CASSQGPRETQYF. Here the CDR3 DNA reads TGCGCCAGCAGCCAGGGGCCCCGGGAGACCCAGTACTTC.

The chain combines TRBV12-5 with TRBJ2-2; 7 bases align to TRBD1. Germline V CDR1 and CDR2: LGHNT, FRNRAP. The CDR3 extends over 14 amino acids. With V trimmed by 4 bases and J by 7 bases, 6 bases remained unmatched. The CDR3, as DNA: TGTGCTAGTGGTTCAGGACAGGCTTACGGGGAGCTGTTTTTT. Translating it yields CASGSGQAYGELFF.

V is TRBV29-1 and J is TRBJ2-3, with D perhaps TRBD1 (6 bases). This CDR3 contains 13 residues. Germline CDR1 and CDR2: SQVTM and ANQGSEA. V was clipped by 3 bases and J by 6 bases, with 13 bases between them. The CDR3 sequence: CSVDPGHADTQYF. CDR3 sequence (DNA): TGCAGCGTTGATCCGGGACACGCGGATACGCAGTATTTT.

The V call is TRBV28, the J call TRBJ2-7; TRBD1 aligns across 8 bases. The junction had 7 bases not matched to a gene; V was cut back by 5 bases and J by 1 base. This CDR3 is built from 15 residues. The V gene's germline CDR1 is MDHEN and CDR2 SYDVKM. CDR3 DNA sequence: TGTGCCAGCAGTAACAGGGGGGCCCCATCCTACGAGCAGTACTTC. Protein sequence: CASSNRGAPSYEQYF.

V gene TRBV3-1 (or the pseudogene TRBV3-2) combines with J gene TRBJ2-3, with D hard to call. CDR1 and CDR2 (germline): LGHDT, YNNKEL (reference sequence). V was shortened by 1 base and J by 6 bases, with 5 bases between the two germline ends. The CDR3 length is 12 residues. Written as DNA, the CDR3 is TGTGCCAGCAGCCAAGTCTACGATACGCAGTATTTT. It specifies CASSQVYDTQYF.

V is TRBV18 and J is TRBJ1-4, with 7 nucleotides matching TRBD1. Germline trimming cut 2 bases from V and 7 bases from J; bases unmatched to any gene: 4. The CDR3 sequence is 14 residues long. Germline V gene sequence: CDR1 KGHSH, CDR2 LQKENI. Here the CDR3 reads CASSPGGGREKLFF. The CDR3 nucleotides read TGTGCCAGCTCACCAGGAGGGGGCCGTGAAAAACTGTTTTTT.

This chain joins TRBV7-6 and TRBJ2-1; the match to TRBD2 covers 9 bases. Germline lookup yields CDR1 SGHVS and CDR2 FNYEAQ. The CDR3 contains 16 residues. V lost 4 bases to trimming and J lost 4 bases; unmatched junction nucleotides: 8. The CDR3 reads CASSSAGGVAYNEQFF. The CDR3 nucleotides are TGTGCCAGCAGCTCCGCGGGAGGGGTCGCATACAATGAGCAGTTCTTC.

The V gene is TRBV6-1, the J gene TRBJ1-6; TRBD1 aligns across 9 bases. The CDR3 is 16 residues long. The germline V gene has CDR1 MNHNS and CDR2 SASEGT. V trimming: 3 bases; J trimming: 10 bases; junction bases outside the gene matches: 10. The CDR3 DNA is TGTGCCAGCAGTGACAATATGGGGGACAGGGTGTCACCCCTCCACTTT. Amino acid sequence: CASSDNMGDRVSPLHF.